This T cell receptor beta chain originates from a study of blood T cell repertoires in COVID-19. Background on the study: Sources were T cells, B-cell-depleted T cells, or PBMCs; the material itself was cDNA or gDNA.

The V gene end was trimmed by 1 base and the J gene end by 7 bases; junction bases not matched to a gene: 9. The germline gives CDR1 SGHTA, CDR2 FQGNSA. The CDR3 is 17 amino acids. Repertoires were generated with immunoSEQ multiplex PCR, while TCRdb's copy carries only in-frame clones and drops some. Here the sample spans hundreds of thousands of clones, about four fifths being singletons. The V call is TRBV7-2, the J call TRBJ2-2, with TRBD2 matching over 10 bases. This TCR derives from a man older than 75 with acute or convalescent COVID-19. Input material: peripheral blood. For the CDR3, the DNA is TGTGCCAGCAGCTTAGGCCCAGCGGGAGGGCCGAACGGGGAGCTGTTTTTT. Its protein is CASSLGPAGGPNGELFF.